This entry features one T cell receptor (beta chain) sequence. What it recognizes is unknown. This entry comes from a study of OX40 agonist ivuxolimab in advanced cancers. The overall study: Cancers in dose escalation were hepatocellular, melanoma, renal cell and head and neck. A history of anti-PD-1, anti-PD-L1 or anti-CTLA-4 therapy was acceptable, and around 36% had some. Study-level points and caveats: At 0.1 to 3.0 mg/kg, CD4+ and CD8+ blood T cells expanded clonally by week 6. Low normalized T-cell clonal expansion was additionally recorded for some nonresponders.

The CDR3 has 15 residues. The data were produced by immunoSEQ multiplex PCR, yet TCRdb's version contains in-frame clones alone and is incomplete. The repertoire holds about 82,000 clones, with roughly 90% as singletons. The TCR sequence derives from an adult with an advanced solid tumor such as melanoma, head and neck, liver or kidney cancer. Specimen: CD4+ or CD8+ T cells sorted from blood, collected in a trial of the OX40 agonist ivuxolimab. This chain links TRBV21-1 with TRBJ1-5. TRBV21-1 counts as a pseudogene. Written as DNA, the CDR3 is TGTGCCAGCAGCAAAGGTCGCCCGGTTAATCAGCCCCAGCATTTT. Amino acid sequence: CASSKGRPVNQPQHF.